This T cell receptor beta chain was captured by sequencing in a study of patients and donors after allogeneic stem cell transplantation. TCRdb used MiXCR to reprocess the RT-PCR reads, holding one entry per CDR3 protein. Among about a million distinct CDR3 sequences, 15% to 20% were seen once, and the ten largest hold around 6%. The CDR3 has 13 amino acids. Unmatched junction bases numbered 1, after V lost 8 bases and J lost 3 bases. The source of this sequence is a human donor who was either an allogeneic HSCT recipient or a stem cell or donor lymphocyte infusion donor (not recorded which). It is not recorded whose cells these are; they may come from a transplant donor. Sequenced input: blood, either unsorted or a sorted T cell fraction (not recorded which). The chain employs TRBV12-3 or TRBV12-4 and TRBJ1-1; 12 positions match TRBD1. This CDR3 reads CASGTGGHTEAFF. In DNA form, the CDR3 reads TGTGCCAGCGGGACAGGGGGCCACACTGAAGCTTTCTTT.